The 3 T cell receptor beta chains presented below share a single source sample, sequenced in a study of blood T cell repertoires in COVID-19. The data were produced by immunoSEQ multiplex PCR, yet TCRdb's version contains in-frame clones alone and is incomplete. In the table there are 400,000 or so clones, over 75% of which are singletons. Sequencing was done on a sample of peripheral blood. These receptors originate from a woman between 40 and 55 years old with COVID-19, enrolled during active disease.

The chain employs TRBV7-9 and TRBJ2-1; D might be TRBD1 (6 bases). V lost 7 bases, J lost 8 bases, and 24 bases lay in between. The CDR3 is made up of 16 amino acids. The V gene's germline CDR1 is SEHNR and CDR2 FQNEAQ (reference sequence). The CDR3 bases are TGTGCCAGCATCAGGGGTAGTGGGACCCTTTTAGATGAGCAGTTCTTC. Translating it yields CASIRGSGTLLDEQFF.

The CDR3 protein is CARDSMGGISSYNEQFF. The CDR3 DNA reads TGTGCCCGGGACTCTATGGGGGGAATCAGCTCCTACAATGAGCAGTTCTTC. The chain has TRBV30 and TRBJ2-1; tentative D call: TRBD2 (6 bases). The CDR3 is made up of 17 amino acids. V lost 8 bases and J 0 bases, leaving 23 bases between the germline ends. Looked up from germline, CDR1 is GTSNPN and CDR2 is SVGIG (reference sequence).

J is TRBJ1-2 and V is TRBV7-2; unclear D gene. The CDR3 totals 17 residues. Germline-derived CDR1 and CDR2 are SGHTA and FQGNSA. V lost 5 bases and J lost 2, with 21 bases in between. The CDR3 coding sequence is TGTGCCAGCAGCCCCTTTTCCTGGCAGCGGTCGAACTATGGCTACACCTTC. Its protein is CASSPFSWQRSNYGYTF.